This T cell receptor (beta chain) emerged from a study of OX40 agonist ivuxolimab in advanced cancers. Autoimmune disease history or systemic immunosuppression was exclusionary. Concerning this clone itself: Its antigen is still unknown.

Study-wide results and limits: At 0.1 to 3.0 mg/kg and by week 6, clonal expansion occurred in CD4+ and CD8+ blood T cells. In general, CD8+ T cells held more expanded clones than CD4+ did, on average. Partial responders dosed at 0.1-3.0 mg/kg displayed clonal expansion ranking among the lowest.

This table comes from immunoSEQ multiplex PCR, and its TCRdb copy is limited to in-frame clones, with some not included. This table holds roughly 80,000 clones, about 81% found once. This sequence was found in an adult with an advanced solid tumor such as melanoma, head and neck, liver or kidney cancer. This material consisted of CD4+ or CD8+ T cells sorted from blood, taken in a trial of the OX40 agonist ivuxolimab.

The CDR3: CASSPQYRSGNTIYF. Here the CDR3 DNA reads TGTGCCAGCAGCCCTCAATACAGGTCTGGAAACACCATATATTTT. The chain uses TRBV9 and TRBJ1-3, with a possible D match to TRBD1 (5 bases). CDR3 length: 15 residues. Germline loops: CDR1 SGDLS, CDR2 YYNGEE. The V gene lost 4 bases and the J gene lost 1 base, with 12 bases spanning the gap.